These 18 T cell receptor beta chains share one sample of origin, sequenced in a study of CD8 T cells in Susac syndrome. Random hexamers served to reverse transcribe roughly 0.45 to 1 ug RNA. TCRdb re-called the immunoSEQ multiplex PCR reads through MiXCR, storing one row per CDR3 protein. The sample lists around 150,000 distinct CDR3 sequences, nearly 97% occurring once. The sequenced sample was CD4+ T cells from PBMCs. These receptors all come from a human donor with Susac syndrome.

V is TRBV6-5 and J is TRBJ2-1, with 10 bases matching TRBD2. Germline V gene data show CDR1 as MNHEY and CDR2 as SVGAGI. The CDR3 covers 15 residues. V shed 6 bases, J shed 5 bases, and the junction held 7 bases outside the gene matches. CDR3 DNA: TGTGCCAGCAGCCAGCGGGGGGGCGCAAACAATGAGCAGTTCTTC. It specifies CASSQRGGANNEQFF.

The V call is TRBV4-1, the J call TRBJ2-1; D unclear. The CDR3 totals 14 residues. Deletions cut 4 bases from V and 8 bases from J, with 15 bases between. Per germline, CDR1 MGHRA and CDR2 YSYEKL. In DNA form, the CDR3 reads TGCGCCAGCAGCCCTCTTACTGCCCGGCATGAGCAGTTCTTC. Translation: CASSPLTARHEQFF.

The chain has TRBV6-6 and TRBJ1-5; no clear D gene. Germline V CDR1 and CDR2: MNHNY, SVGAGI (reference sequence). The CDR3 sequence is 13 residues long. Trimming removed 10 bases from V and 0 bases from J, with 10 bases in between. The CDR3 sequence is CATTLGSNQPQHF. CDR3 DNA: TGTGCCACTACCCTTGGTAGCAATCAGCCCCAGCATTTT.

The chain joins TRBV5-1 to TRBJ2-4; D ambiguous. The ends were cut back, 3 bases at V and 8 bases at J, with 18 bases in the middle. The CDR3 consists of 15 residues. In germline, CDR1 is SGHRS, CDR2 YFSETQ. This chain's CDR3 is CASSSLRAGEDIQYF. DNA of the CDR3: TGCGCCAGCAGCTCACTACGAGCAGGAGAGGACATTCAGTACTTC.

The CDR3 DNA reads as TGTGCCAGCAGCCGGAGGGCCGGGGACAGAGACACTGAAGCTTTCTTT. Translation gives CASSRRAGDRDTEAFF. This chain joins TRBV6-1 and TRBJ1-1, with 7 nucleotides matching TRBD1. The CDR3 totals 16 residues. Germline V gene data show CDR1 as MNHNS and CDR2 as SASEGT. With V trimmed by 6 bases and J by 3 bases, 13 bases remained unmatched.

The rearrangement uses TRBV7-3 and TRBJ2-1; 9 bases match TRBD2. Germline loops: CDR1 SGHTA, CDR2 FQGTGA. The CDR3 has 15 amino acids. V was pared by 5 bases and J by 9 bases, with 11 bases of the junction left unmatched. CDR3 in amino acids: CASSPWASGTGEQFF. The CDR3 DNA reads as TGTGCCAGCAGCCCTTGGGCTAGCGGGACCGGTGAGCAGTTCTTC.

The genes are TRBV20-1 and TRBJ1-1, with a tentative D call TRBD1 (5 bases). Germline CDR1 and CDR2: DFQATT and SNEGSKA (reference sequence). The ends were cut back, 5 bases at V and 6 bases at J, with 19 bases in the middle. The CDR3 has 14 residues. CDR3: CSAWDLRVIAEAFF. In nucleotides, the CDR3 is TGCAGTGCTTGGGACCTCCGGGTCATCGCTGAAGCTTTCTTT.

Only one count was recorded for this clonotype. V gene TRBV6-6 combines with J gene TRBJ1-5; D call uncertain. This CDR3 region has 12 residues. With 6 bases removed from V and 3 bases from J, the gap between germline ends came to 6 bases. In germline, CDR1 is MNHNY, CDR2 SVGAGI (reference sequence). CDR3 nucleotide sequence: TGTGCCAGCAGGTTGGCCAATCAGCCCCAGCATTTT. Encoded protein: CASRLANQPQHF.

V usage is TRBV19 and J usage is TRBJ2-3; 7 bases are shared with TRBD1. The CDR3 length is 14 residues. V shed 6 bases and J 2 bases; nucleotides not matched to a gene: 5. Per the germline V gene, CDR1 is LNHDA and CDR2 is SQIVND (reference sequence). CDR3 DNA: TGTGCCAGTAGCCACAGGGGATTCACAGATACGCAGTATTTT. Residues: CASSHRGFTDTQYF.

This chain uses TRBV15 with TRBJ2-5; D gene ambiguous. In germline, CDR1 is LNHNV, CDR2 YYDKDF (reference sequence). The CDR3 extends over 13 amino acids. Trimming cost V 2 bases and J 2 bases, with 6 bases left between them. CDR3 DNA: TGTGCCACCAGCAGAACAGTTCAAGAGACCCAGTACTTC. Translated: CATSRTVQETQYF.

CDR3 residues: CASSLRTSGRAGEQFF. CDR3 coding DNA: TGTGCCAGCAGCCTCCGGACTAGCGGGAGGGCCGGTGAGCAGTTCTTC. This rearrangement joins TRBV13 to TRBJ2-1; TRBD2 agrees at 15 bases. Germline trimming cut 5 bases from V and 9 bases from J; bases unmatched to any gene: 8. Germline CDR1 PRHDT, CDR2 FYEKMQ (reference sequence). The CDR3 runs to 16 residues.

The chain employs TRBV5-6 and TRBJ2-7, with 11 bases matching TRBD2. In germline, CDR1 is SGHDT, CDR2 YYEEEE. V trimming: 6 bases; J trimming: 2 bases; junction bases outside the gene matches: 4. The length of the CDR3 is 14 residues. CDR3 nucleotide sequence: TGTGCCAGCACCTCACTAGCGGGAGCCTACGAGCAGTACTTC. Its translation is CASTSLAGAYEQYF.

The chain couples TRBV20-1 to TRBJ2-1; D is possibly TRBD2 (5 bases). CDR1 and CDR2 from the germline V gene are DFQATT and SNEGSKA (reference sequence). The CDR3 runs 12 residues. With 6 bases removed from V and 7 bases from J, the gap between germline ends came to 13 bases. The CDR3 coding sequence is TGCAGTGCGAGGGCCCAGGAGAATGAGCAGTTCTTC. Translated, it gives CSARAQENEQFF.

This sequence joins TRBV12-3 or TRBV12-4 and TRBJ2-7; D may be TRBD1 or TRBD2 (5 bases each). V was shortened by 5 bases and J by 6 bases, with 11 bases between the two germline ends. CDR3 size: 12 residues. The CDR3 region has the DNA TGTGCCAGCAGTCCCAGGGCGGGCGAGCAGTACTTC. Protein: CASSPRAGEQYF.

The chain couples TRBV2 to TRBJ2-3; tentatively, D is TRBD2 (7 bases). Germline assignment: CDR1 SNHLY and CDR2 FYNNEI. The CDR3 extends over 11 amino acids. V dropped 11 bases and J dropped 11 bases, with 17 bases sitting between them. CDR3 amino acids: CARERGGRQYF. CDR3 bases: TGTGCCCGAGAGAGGGGGGGCCGGCAGTATTTT.

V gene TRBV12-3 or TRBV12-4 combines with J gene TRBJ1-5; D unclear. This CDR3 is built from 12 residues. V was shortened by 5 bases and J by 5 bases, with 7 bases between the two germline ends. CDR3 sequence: CASSLEDQPQHF. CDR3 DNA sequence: TGTGCCAGCAGTCTAGAGGATCAGCCCCAGCATTTT.

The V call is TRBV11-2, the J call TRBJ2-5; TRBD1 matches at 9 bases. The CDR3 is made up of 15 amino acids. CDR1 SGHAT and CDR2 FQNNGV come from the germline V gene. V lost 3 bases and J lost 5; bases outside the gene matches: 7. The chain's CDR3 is CASSFWTGAGETQYF. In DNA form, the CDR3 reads TGTGCCAGCAGCTTCTGGACAGGGGCAGGGGAGACCCAGTACTTC.

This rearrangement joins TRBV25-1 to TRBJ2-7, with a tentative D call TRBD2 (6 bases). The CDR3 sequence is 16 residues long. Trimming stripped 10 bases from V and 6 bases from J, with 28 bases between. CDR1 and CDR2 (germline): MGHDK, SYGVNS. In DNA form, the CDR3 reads TGTGCCACCAGCCTCTCGCCGGGACTCCTTACTACCGAGCAGTACTTC. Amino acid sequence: CATSLSPGLLTTEQYF.